A selection of T cell receptor beta chains follows, all from one sample in a study of cytomegalovirus exposure and HLA in healthy donors. The method was immunoSEQ multiplex PCR; TCRdb's version includes in-frame clones alone and lacks a portion of them. The table shows fewer than 250,000 clones, with approximately 87% occurring only once. The sequenced material came from PBMCs. The receptors were gathered from a man younger than 35 in good health and CMV-seronegative. The CDR3 runs from the conserved cysteine through the conserved F or W. Each record gives: J gene, V gene, CDR3 protein.

>TRBJ1-1|TRBV2
CASPRGGLNTEAFF
>TRBJ2-3|TRBV5-6
CASSSRQGTDTQYF
>TRBJ1-5|TRBV28
CASSFSDRVNQPQHF
>TRBJ2-1|TRBV6-5
CASSTSSSNEQFF
>TRBJ2-3|TRBV15
CATSRVPGGTDTQYF
>TRBJ2-1|TRBV15
CATRSRTGEDEQFF
>TRBJ2-7|TRBV10-1
CAIPLRQVETTYEQYF
>TRBJ1-3|TRBV9
CASSVGLPGSGGNTIYF
>TRBJ2-2|TRBV5-1
CASSLGQTTGELFF
>TRBJ1-3|TRBV18
CASSPPLAGAGNTIYF
>TRBJ1-6|TRBV5-4
CASSLIRTGRSNSPLHF
>TRBJ1-5|TRBV7-2
CASSSWGGRGRLGNQPQHF
>TRBJ2-3|TRBV10-2
CASSRDSRVTDTQYF
>TRBJ2-3|TRBV5-4
CASSPPLGDNTDTQYF
>TRBJ1-1|TRBV4-1
CASSPRDMGFMNTEAFF
>TRBJ2-7|TRBV21-1
CASSTSGTSYEQYF
>TRBJ2-3|TRBV6-1
CASSESGGSSTDTQYF
>TRBJ2-7|TRBV7-2
CASSLDSGVYEQYF
>TRBJ1-5|TRBV4-3
CASSRDRSNQPQHF
>TRBJ2-7|TRBV6-5
CASSYSYDSYEQYF
>TRBJ1-6|TRBV2
CASSVGGAGGALNSPLHF
>TRBJ2-6|TRBV7-7
CASSPSGAGANVLTF
>TRBJ2-3|TRBV5-6
CASSLDKDTQYF
>TRBJ1-5|TRBV2
CATRGRAGNQPQHF
>TRBJ2-3|TRBV27
CATSRGTTSTDTQYF
>TRBJ2-2|TRBV9
CASSVGRGGTGGENTGELFF
>TRBJ1-2|TRBV5-1
CASSLAGGGGDGYTF
>TRBJ2-3|TRBV20-1
CSVEYTDTQYF
>TRBJ1-1|TRBV5-1
CASSPWRGAGNTEAFF
>TRBJ2-7|TRBV18
CASSPDNLIYEQYF
>TRBJ2-2|TRBV5-1
CASSLAGNTGELFF
>TRBJ2-7|TRBV4-1
CASSARVQGYEQYF
>TRBJ1-2|TRBV19
CASSLADREKTF
>TRBJ1-5|TRBV7-8
CASSWTGTRNQPQHF
>TRBJ2-7|TRBV18
CASSPGLTTYEQYF
>TRBJ1-2|TRBV5-6
CASSSSTGQNYGYTF
>TRBJ1-2|TRBV4-3
CASSQLDRGGYTF
>TRBJ1-1|TRBV6-5
CASSYSIRTGRTEAFF
>TRBJ2-7|TRBV5-6
CASREGSGESSYEQYF
>TRBJ2-7|TRBV11-2
CASSGRGPYEQYF